This T cell receptor (beta chain) was found in a study of T cell responses to AZD1222 COVID-19 vaccine. TCRdb keeps only in-frame clones here, not all; method: immunoSEQ multiplex PCR. The sample includes some 110,000 clones, roughly 84% seen only once; the top ten take approximately 9.4%. The CDR3 runs to 14 residues. CDR1 is KGHSH, CDR2 LQKENI, per germline. The ends were cut back, 2 bases at V and 1 base at J, with 8 bases in the middle. The source was peripheral blood, collected on day 0 of AZD1222 vaccination. V and J are TRBV18 and TRBJ1-1; no reliable D call. The receptor comes from an adult in good health. The CDR3 reads CASSPSRENTEAFF. DNA of the CDR3: TGTGCCAGCTCACCATCACGAGAGAACACTGAAGCTTTCTTT.